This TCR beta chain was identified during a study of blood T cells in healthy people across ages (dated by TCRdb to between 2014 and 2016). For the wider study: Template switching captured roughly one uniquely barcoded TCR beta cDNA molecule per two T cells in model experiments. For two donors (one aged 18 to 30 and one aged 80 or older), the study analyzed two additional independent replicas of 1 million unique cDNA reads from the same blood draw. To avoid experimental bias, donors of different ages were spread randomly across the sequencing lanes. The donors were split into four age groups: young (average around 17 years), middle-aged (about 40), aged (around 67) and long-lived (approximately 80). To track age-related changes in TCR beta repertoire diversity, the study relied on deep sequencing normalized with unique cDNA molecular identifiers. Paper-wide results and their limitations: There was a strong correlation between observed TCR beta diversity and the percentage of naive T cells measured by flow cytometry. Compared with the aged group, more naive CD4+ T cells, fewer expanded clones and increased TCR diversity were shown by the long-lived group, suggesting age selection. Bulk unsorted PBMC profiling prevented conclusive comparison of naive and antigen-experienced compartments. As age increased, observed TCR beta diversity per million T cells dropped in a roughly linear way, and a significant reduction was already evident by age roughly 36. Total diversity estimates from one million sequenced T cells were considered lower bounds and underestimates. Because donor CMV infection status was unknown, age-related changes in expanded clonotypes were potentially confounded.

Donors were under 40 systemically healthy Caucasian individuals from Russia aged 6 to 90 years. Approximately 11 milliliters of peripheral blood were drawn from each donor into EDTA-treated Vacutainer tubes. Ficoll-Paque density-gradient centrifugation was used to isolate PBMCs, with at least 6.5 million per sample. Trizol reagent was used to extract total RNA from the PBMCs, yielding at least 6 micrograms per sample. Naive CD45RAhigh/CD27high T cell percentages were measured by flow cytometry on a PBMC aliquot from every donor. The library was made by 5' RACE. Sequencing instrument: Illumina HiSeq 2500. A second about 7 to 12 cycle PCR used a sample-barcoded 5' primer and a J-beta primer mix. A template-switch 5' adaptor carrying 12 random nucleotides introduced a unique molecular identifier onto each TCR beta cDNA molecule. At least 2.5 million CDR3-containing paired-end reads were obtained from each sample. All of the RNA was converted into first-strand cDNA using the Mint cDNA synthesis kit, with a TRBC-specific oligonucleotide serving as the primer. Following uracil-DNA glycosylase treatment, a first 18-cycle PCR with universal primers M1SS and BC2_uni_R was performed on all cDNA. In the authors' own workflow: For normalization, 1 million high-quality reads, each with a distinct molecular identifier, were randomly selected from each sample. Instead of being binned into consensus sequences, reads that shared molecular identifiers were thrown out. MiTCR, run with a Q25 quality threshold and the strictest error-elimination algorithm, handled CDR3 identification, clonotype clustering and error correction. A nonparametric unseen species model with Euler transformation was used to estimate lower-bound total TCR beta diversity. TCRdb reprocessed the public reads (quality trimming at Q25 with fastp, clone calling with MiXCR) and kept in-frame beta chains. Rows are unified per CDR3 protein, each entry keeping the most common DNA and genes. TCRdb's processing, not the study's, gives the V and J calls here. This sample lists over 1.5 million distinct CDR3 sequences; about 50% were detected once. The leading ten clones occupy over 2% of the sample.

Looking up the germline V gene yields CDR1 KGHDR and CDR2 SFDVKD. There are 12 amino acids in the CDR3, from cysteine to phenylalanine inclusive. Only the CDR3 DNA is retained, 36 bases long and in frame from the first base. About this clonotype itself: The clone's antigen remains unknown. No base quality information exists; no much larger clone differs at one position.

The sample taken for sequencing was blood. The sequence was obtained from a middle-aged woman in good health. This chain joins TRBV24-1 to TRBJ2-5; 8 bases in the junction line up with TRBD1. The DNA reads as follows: TGTGCAACACAGGGGGGTAAGGAGACCCAGTACTTC. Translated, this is CATQGGKETQYF.